In its sample, the clone carrying this T cell receptor beta chain was seen once. Its antigen is unidentified. This sample stems from a study of T cells in Graves' hyperthyroidism and ophthalmopathy. For the study at large: Peripheral blood was collected at initial diagnosis, before any treatment. Notes on the study in general: Prediction of ophthalmopathy progression came a median around 6.1 months pre-onset.

Germline V gene data show CDR1 as SQVTM and CDR2 as ANQGSEA. This CDR3 contains 16 residues. Trimming took 4 bases from V and 0 from J, leaving 13 bases between them. Among the patients, aged 18 to 65, hyperthyroidism was newly diagnosed and had lasted under 2 months. Amplified TCR beta CDR3 regions derived from RNA transcripts. Using the HTBI primer set, a first-round RT-PCR was run on the TCR CDR3. TCRdb independently ran MiXCR on the multiplex PCR reads; one entry per CDR3 protein. The sample holds approximately 870,000 distinct CDR3 sequences; 38% are singletons and the top ten take around 9.3%. What was sequenced was blood. The sequence derives from a man younger than 30 with Graves' hyperthyroidism. This chain joins TRBV29-1 and TRBJ2-6, with D tentatively TRBD1 or TRBD2 (6 bases each). CDR3 in DNA: TGCAGCGTTGGGGAAGGGGGGAGCTCTGGGGCCAACGTCCTGACTTTC. As protein: CSVGEGGSSGANVLTF.